Included here is one TCR beta chain sequence, with context. The antigen remains unidentified. This record belongs to a study of T cell responses to AZD1222 COVID-19 vaccine. Study outcomes and limitations: The donor group comprised mostly white British people and more females; the analysis possibly underestimated clonal diversity. Unmutated regions of variants are reportedly targeted by nearly half of spike-specific TCRs. Compared with day 0, the breadth and depth of the Spike-specific TCR repertoire rose significantly after two doses of AZD1222. It was only after the peak T cell response that any repertoires were sampled.

The CDR3 is 17 residues long. V dropped 3 bases and J dropped 1 base, with 18 bases sitting between them. Germline V gene data show CDR1 as MDHEN and CDR2 as SYDVKM. Using immunoSEQ multiplex PCR, the repertoire was profiled, and TCRdb retains in-frame clones only, with some absent. Among approximately 110,000 clones listed, more than 80% were seen once. Sequenced material: peripheral blood, taken 28 days after the second AZD1222 dose. The chain couples TRBV28 to TRBJ1-1; D possibly corresponds to TRBD1 (5 bases). The receptor was derived from an adult who received the AZD1222 COVID-19 vaccine. CDR3 sequence: CASSFPLRVGENTEAFF. For the CDR3, the DNA is TGTGCCAGCAGTTTTCCTTTGCGGGTGGGGGAGAACACTGAAGCTTTCTTT. The full variable domain, rest sourced from reference TRBV28 and TRBJ1-1, is DVKVTQSSRYLVKRTGEKVFLECVQDMDHENMFWYRQDPGLGLRLIYFSYDVKMKEKGDIPEGYSVSREKKERFSLILESASTNQTSMYLCASSFPLRVGENTEAFFGQGTRLTVV.